This T cell receptor (beta chain) was recorded in a study of breast tumors, draining lymph nodes, adjacent tissues. This clonotype was counted ten times or more. The antigen is unknown. The germline gives CDR1 ENHRY, CDR2 SYGVKD. The ends were cut back, 3 bases at V and 4 bases at J, with 16 bases in the middle. The CDR3 sequence is 16 residues long. Study-level results: Compared with lymph nodes, tumors were less diverse; compared with nontumor tissue, more. Tumor T cell lymph node origin was a supported hypothesis, not proven.

TCRdb analysed the multiplex PCR reads with MiXCR anew, one entry per CDR3 protein. This sample has 47,000 or so distinct CDR3 sequences; under 30% occur once, and the top ten carry 6.5% to 8%. Sequencing was carried out using breast tumor tissue. This receptor was obtained from a female donor with breast cancer. Some clones in this sample may be carry-over from other donors' samples. The genes are TRBV10-3 and TRBJ1-3; TRBD1 is a possible D gene (5 bases). CDR3 coding DNA: TGTGCCATCAGTGAATGGGGACCTTCTGGAGGAAACACCATATATTTT. Translated: CAISEWGPSGGNTIYF.